Sequencing of this TCR beta chain was carried out in a study of T cell responses to AZD1222 COVID-19 vaccine (dated by TCRdb to about 2021). About the full investigation: AZD1222 recipients whose second dose came at about 4 weeks and those whose second dose came at about 12 weeks were combined into one group, since spike-specific TCR depth and breadth did not differ between the two schedules. A total of approximately 240 trial participants underwent TCR sequencing, of whom about 200 had received two doses of AZD1222 and some 25 had received two doses of the MenACWY control vaccine. Enrollment into the trials was organized by age into subgroups of 18-55, 56-69 and 70-plus years, and those subgroups contained around 150, 28 and 57 TCR-sequenced participants, respectively.

The CDR3 starts with the cysteine, ends with the phenylalanine, and has 16 residues. The retained sequence is limited to the CDR3, 48 bases, with the frame set at the first base. Looking up the germline V gene (reference sequence) yields CDR1 LNHDA and CDR2 SQIVND. V is shortened by 3 bases, J by 0 bases, and the region joining them spans 14 bases. About this clone: The target of this receptor is not known. No much larger clone exists at a distance of one base, and base qualities are not known.

The time point label, as the study defines it: baseline before first vaccination. Vaccinee samples came from UK trials COV001 and COV002, including a single-blind randomized controlled phase 2/3 trial of AZD1222 (ChAdOx1 nCoV-19) in healthy adults. For TCRbeta chain sequencing, PBMC samples from trial participants were taken at day 0 and at day 28 after the second dose. Broad study findings and their caveats: Because no samples from the day 14 peak response were available, repertoires could be characterized only after the peak T cell response. Conclusions about previously exposed vaccinees were limited because only a handful of AZD1222 recipients were SARS-CoV-2 seropositive at baseline. In the small 56-69-year group, the increase in depth fell short of significance, most likely because of low power. After two AZD1222 doses, spike-specific TCR breadth and depth were significantly higher than at day 0 and than in MenACWY recipients. Nearly half of unique spike-specific TCRs reportedly recognized epitopes outside regions mutated in the B.1.351 and B.1.1.7 variants. Participants were mostly white British and included more females than males, and it was suggested by the authors that clonal diversity may have been underestimated. The vaccine-associated CD4 TCRs covered the entire spike protein, and the dominant responses fell in regions 160-218 and 743-854.

The CDR3 regions of human TCRbeta chains were analyzed by immunosequencing. As for the authors' bioinformatics: Repertoire TCRs were checked for matches against a reference library of SARS-CoV-2-specific TCRs that had been generated using the MIRA antigen-specificity platform. Breadth was defined as the fraction of unique TCRs that were SARS-CoV-2-associated. Depth was defined as the fraction of total T cells that were SARS-CoV-2-associated. Each spike-specific TCR was assigned to its reactive spike region and to a CD4 or CD8 class using the MIRA data. Log10-transformed breadth and depth values were compared by one-way ANOVA with Sidak's multiple comparisons tests. TCRdb obtained this table from immuneACCESS and retained in-frame rearrangements with V and J assigned. These tables miss some clones; where compared with another copy, unresolved V genes account for less than half of the shortfall, and the remainder is unexplained. That table furnishes V, J and clone size, whereas the DNA furnished D and trimming. This sample comprises more than 100,000 clones, about 90% of them detected only once. Together, the top ten hold under 9% of the sample.

The TCR was taken from an adult in good health. The chain is made from TRBV19 and TRBJ1-1; the D gene cannot be named for sure. Sequenced here: peripheral blood, sampled on day 0 of AZD1222 vaccination. CDR3 reads: CASSISPGVLNTEAFF. The DNA is as follows: TGTGCCAGTAGTATCAGCCCGGGAGTATTGAACACTGAAGCTTTCTTT.